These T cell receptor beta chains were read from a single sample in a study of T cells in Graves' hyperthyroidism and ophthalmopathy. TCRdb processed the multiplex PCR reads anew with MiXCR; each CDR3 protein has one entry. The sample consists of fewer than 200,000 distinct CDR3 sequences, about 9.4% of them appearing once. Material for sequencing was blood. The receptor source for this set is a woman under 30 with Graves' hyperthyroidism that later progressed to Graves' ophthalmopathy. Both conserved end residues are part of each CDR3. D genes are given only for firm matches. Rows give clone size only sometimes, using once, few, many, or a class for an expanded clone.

CDR3 DNA: TGTGCCAGCTCACCAACGATCCGGACAGAGGACCCCGGGCCGCTCTCCTACGAGCAGTACTTC; CDR3 protein: CASSPTIRTEDPGPLSYEQYF; V gene: TRBV18; D gene: -; clone size: few; J gene: TRBJ2-7
CDR3 DNA: TGCAGCGTTGAACAGGGACGGAACACTGAAGCTTTCTTT; CDR3 protein: CSVEQGRNTEAFF; V gene: TRBV29-1; D gene: -; clone size: many; J gene: TRBJ1-1
CDR3 DNA: TGCAGTGCTAGAGATCTGGTCAAGGCTAGCGGGAGGAATGAGCAGTTCTTC; CDR3 protein: CSARDLVKASGRNEQFF; V gene: TRBV20-1; D gene: TRBD2; clone size: many; J gene: TRBJ2-1
CDR3 DNA: TGTGCCTGGAGTGCCAGGGGAGACTATGGCTACACCTTC; CDR3 protein: CAWSARGDYGYTF; V gene: TRBV30; D gene: -; clone size: few; J gene: TRBJ1-2
CDR3 DNA: TGTGCCAGCTCACTGTCGGGACTAGCATCCGGGGAGCTGTTTTTT; CDR3 protein: CASSLSGLASGELFF; V gene: TRBV18; D gene: TRBD2; clone size: many; J gene: TRBJ2-2
CDR3 DNA: TGTGCCAGCAGCTTAGTCGCTAGCGGGGGGACCCGGACCCAGTACTTC; CDR3 protein: CASSLVASGGTRTQYF; V gene: TRBV11-1; D gene: TRBD2; clone size: many; J gene: TRBJ2-5
CDR3 DNA: TGCGCCAGCAGCCCGCCCGACAGGGAGAATTCACCCCTCCACTTT; CDR3 protein: CASSPPDRENSPLHF; V gene: TRBV4-1; D gene: TRBD1; clone size: -; J gene: TRBJ1-6
CDR3 DNA: TGTGCCAGCAGCTTAGACTCCCGGGTTGCTCTCTTT; CDR3 protein: CASSLDSRVALF; V gene: TRBV7-9; D gene: -; clone size: -; J gene: TRBJ1-1
CDR3 DNA: TGTGCCAGCAGCTGGGGGACTAGGACCTACGAGCAGTACTTC; CDR3 protein: CASSWGTRTYEQYF; V gene: TRBV5-5; D gene: TRBD2; clone size: many; J gene: TRBJ2-7
CDR3 DNA: TGTGCCAGTAGTATAGGGGAGGGGGGTTTGGAGCAGTTCTTC; CDR3 protein: CASSIGEGGLEQFF; V gene: TRBV19; D gene: -; clone size: few; J gene: TRBJ2-1
CDR3 DNA: TGTGCCAGCAGCCTCGAGCCGACAGGGGGTCGAGGCTACACCTTC; CDR3 protein: CASSLEPTGGRGYTF; V gene: TRBV13; D gene: TRBD1; clone size: many; J gene: TRBJ1-2
CDR3 DNA: TGTGCCAGCAGCTTGGGACTAGCGGCGTTCCAAGAGACCCGGTACTTC; CDR3 protein: CASSLGLAAFQETRYF; V gene: TRBV7-2; D gene: TRBD2; clone size: few; J gene: TRBJ2-5
CDR3 DNA: TGCAGTGCTACAGCCCCGAGTTCCGTGAACACTGAAGCTTTCTTT; CDR3 protein: CSATAPSSVNTEAFF; V gene: TRBV20-1; D gene: -; clone size: many; J gene: TRBJ1-1
CDR3 DNA: TGTGCCAGCGGTCCCCGGTCATTCAGGGGGACTGAAGCTTTCTTT; CDR3 protein: CASGPRSFRGTEAFF; V gene: TRBV27; D gene: TRBD1; clone size: many; J gene: TRBJ1-1
CDR3 DNA: TGTGCCAGCAGCGTAGAGGGACAGATCACCGATACGCAGTATTTT; CDR3 protein: CASSVEGQITDTQYF; V gene: TRBV9; D gene: TRBD1; clone size: few; J gene: TRBJ2-3
CDR3 DNA: TGTGCTAGCCGGGAGACCCAGTACTTC; CDR3 protein: CASRETQYF; V gene: TRBV12-5; D gene: -; clone size: few; J gene: TRBJ2-5
CDR3 DNA: TGTGCCAGTAAGGGCAGATTAAACACTGAAGCTTTCTTT; CDR3 protein: CASKGRLNTEAFF; V gene: TRBV19; D gene: -; clone size: few; J gene: TRBJ1-1
CDR3 DNA: TGTGCCAGCTCATCCCCGGGGGTGGGTAACACTGAAGCTTTCTTT; CDR3 protein: CASSSPGVGNTEAFF; V gene: TRBV18; D gene: -; clone size: few; J gene: TRBJ1-1
CDR3 DNA: TGTGCCAGCAGTTTCGGCCTAGCGGACAATGAGCAGTTCTTC; CDR3 protein: CASSFGLADNEQFF; V gene: TRBV12-3/TRBV12-4; D gene: TRBD2; clone size: few; J gene: TRBJ2-1
CDR3 DNA: TGTGCCAGCAGTTACTCGCTCTCGGGGACGAACACCGGGGAGCTGTTTTTT; CDR3 protein: CASSYSLSGTNTGELFF; V gene: TRBV6-5; D gene: -; clone size: many; J gene: TRBJ2-2
CDR3 DNA: TGTGCCAGCAGTGAAACCCCCAGGGCCGCTTACGAGCAGTACTTC; CDR3 protein: CASSETPRAAYEQYF; V gene: TRBV6-1; D gene: -; clone size: many; J gene: TRBJ2-7
CDR3 DNA: TGTGCCAGCAGTCCCACCGGTGTGGGACGGCTGAATCAGCCCCAGCATTTT; CDR3 protein: CASSPTGVGRLNQPQHF; V gene: TRBV11-2; D gene: -; clone size: many; J gene: TRBJ1-5
CDR3 DNA: TGTGCCAGCACCCCCGCTTTTAACTATGGCTACACCTTC; CDR3 protein: CASTPAFNYGYTF; V gene: TRBV9; D gene: -; clone size: few; J gene: TRBJ1-2
CDR3 DNA: TGTGCCATCAGTGAGTCTCCGGGGGAAAGATATTCACCCCTCCACTTT; CDR3 protein: CAISESPGERYSPLHF; V gene: TRBV10-3; D gene: -; clone size: many; J gene: TRBJ1-6
CDR3 DNA: TGTGCCAGCAGCGAGACTAGCGGCTACGAGCAGTACTTC; CDR3 protein: CASSETSGYEQYF; V gene: TRBV9; D gene: TRBD2; clone size: many; J gene: TRBJ2-7
CDR3 DNA: TGCAGCGTGGGGGACGACGACGGCTACACCTTC; CDR3 protein: CSVGDDDGYTF; V gene: TRBV29-1; D gene: -; clone size: many; J gene: TRBJ1-2
CDR3 DNA: TGCAGCGTTGGGGCCGGGGTGTGGGAGACCCAGTACTTC; CDR3 protein: CSVGAGVWETQYF; V gene: TRBV29-1; D gene: -; clone size: many; J gene: TRBJ2-5
CDR3 DNA: TGTGCCAGCAGCCCGTCGACGGTAAACACTGAAGCTTTCTTT; CDR3 protein: CASSPSTVNTEAFF; V gene: TRBV7-4; D gene: -; clone size: many; J gene: TRBJ1-1
CDR3 DNA: TGCAGTGCCCTCAAAGTCGACAGGGGGAACACTGAAGCTTTCTTT; CDR3 protein: CSALKVDRGNTEAFF; V gene: TRBV20-1; D gene: TRBD1; clone size: many; J gene: TRBJ1-1
CDR3 DNA: TGCAGTGCTAGCGGGGGAGCAGGTGGAGACAATGAGCAGTTCTTC; CDR3 protein: CSASGGAGGDNEQFF; V gene: TRBV20-1; D gene: -; clone size: many; J gene: TRBJ2-1
CDR3 DNA: TGTGCCAGCAGCCCCGGGTCAGGGAACGAGCAGTACTTC; CDR3 protein: CASSPGSGNEQYF; V gene: TRBV7-3; D gene: -; clone size: many; J gene: TRBJ2-7
CDR3 DNA: TGTGCCAGTACGCCACAGGGCAACACCGGGGAGCTGTTTTTT; CDR3 protein: CASTPQGNTGELFF; V gene: TRBV19; D gene: -; clone size: many; J gene: TRBJ2-2
CDR3 DNA: TGTGCCAGCAGGAAAGCGGACAGGGGGCTACACATGAACACTGAAGCTTTCTTT; CDR3 protein: CASRKADRGLHMNTEAFF; V gene: TRBV6-1; D gene: TRBD1; clone size: many; J gene: TRBJ1-1
CDR3 DNA: TGTGCCAGTAGTATGCCCCTCTCTGGGGCCAACGTCCTGACTTTC; CDR3 protein: CASSMPLSGANVLTF; V gene: TRBV19; D gene: -; clone size: -; J gene: TRBJ2-6
CDR3 DNA: TGTGCCAGCAGCCGCGGGGACAGGGAAACAGATACGCAGTATTTT; CDR3 protein: CASSRGDRETDTQYF; V gene: TRBV7-3; D gene: TRBD1; clone size: many; J gene: TRBJ2-3
CDR3 DNA: TGCGCCAGCAGCCAAGCCCCTAGCGGGGGGGGCGGGGAGCTGTTTTTT; CDR3 protein: CASSQAPSGGGGELFF; V gene: TRBV4-1; D gene: TRBD2; clone size: -; J gene: TRBJ2-2
CDR3 DNA: TGTGCCAGCAATGAACAGGGAGAGGGGACTGAAGCTTTCTTT; CDR3 protein: CASNEQGEGTEAFF; V gene: TRBV28; D gene: -; clone size: many; J gene: TRBJ1-1
CDR3 DNA: TGTGCCAGCCGGGCAGGGGGTGACGAGCAGTACTTC; CDR3 protein: CASRAGGDEQYF; V gene: TRBV28; D gene: TRBD1; clone size: many; J gene: TRBJ2-7
CDR3 DNA: TGCAGTGCTAACTCGGGCTTTAATGAGCAGTTCTTC; CDR3 protein: CSANSGFNEQFF; V gene: TRBV20-1; D gene: -; clone size: many; J gene: TRBJ2-1
CDR3 DNA: TGCAGTGCTGGAGACAGGGGGCGTTGGGAAGCTTTCTTT; CDR3 protein: CSAGDRGRWEAFF; V gene: TRBV20-1; D gene: TRBD1; clone size: -; J gene: TRBJ1-1
CDR3 DNA: TGTGCCAGTAGTGACAGGGGGCATGGAGATACGCAGTATTTT; CDR3 protein: CASSDRGHGDTQYF; V gene: TRBV19; D gene: TRBD1; clone size: many; J gene: TRBJ2-3
CDR3 DNA: TGTGCCAGCAGTGAGGGCGGCAGGGCAAGTCAGCCCCAGCATTTT; CDR3 protein: CASSEGGRASQPQHF; V gene: TRBV6-1; D gene: -; clone size: many; J gene: TRBJ1-5
CDR3 DNA: TGTGCCAGTAGTATAGGCTGGGGACAGTTTGACTATGGCTACACCTTC; CDR3 protein: CASSIGWGQFDYGYTF; V gene: TRBV19; D gene: TRBD1; clone size: many; J gene: TRBJ1-2
CDR3 DNA: TGCGCCAGCAGCCAAGACTCAGGGGGCGCGAATGGCTACACCTTC; CDR3 protein: CASSQDSGGANGYTF; V gene: TRBV4-1; D gene: TRBD1; clone size: -; J gene: TRBJ1-2
CDR3 DNA: TGCAGTACGATCCACGGGGGCGAAGTTAATGAGCAGTTCTTC; CDR3 protein: CSTIHGGEVNEQFF; V gene: TRBV20-1; D gene: -; clone size: many; J gene: TRBJ2-1
CDR3 DNA: TGTGCCAGCAGCTTACGGTTTCAGAACACTGAAGCTTTCTTT; CDR3 protein: CASSLRFQNTEAFF; V gene: TRBV7-2; D gene: -; clone size: -; J gene: TRBJ1-1
CDR3 DNA: TGTGCCAGCACCTCTTTGGTCTCCACAGATACGCAGTATTTT; CDR3 protein: CASTSLVSTDTQYF; V gene: TRBV12-3/TRBV12-4; D gene: -; clone size: many; J gene: TRBJ2-3
CDR3 DNA: TGTGCCAGCAGCCTCCCCGAGGGCGAGCAGTACTTC; CDR3 protein: CASSLPEGEQYF; V gene: TRBV7-8; D gene: -; clone size: many; J gene: TRBJ2-7
CDR3 DNA: TGTGCCAGCAGCTTGTTCCGGGACGCAAACCAAGAGACCCAGTACTTC; CDR3 protein: CASSLFRDANQETQYF; V gene: TRBV7-8; D gene: -; clone size: few; J gene: TRBJ2-5
CDR3 DNA: TGTGCCAGCAGCCCCCGACTCCAAAGCCAGTACAACGAGCAGTTCTTC; CDR3 protein: CASSPRLQSQYNEQFF; V gene: TRBV9; D gene: -; clone size: many; J gene: TRBJ2-1
CDR3 DNA: TGTGCCAAAGGACTAGAACCGAACACCGGGGAGCTGTTTTTT; CDR3 protein: CAKGLEPNTGELFF; V gene: TRBV30; D gene: TRBD2; clone size: -; J gene: TRBJ2-2
CDR3 DNA: TGTGCCAGCAGACTAGCGGGGGTCGGCACCGGGGAGCTGTTTTTT; CDR3 protein: CASRLAGVGTGELFF; V gene: TRBV4-2; D gene: TRBD2; clone size: few; J gene: TRBJ2-2
CDR3 DNA: TGTGCCAGCAGCCAAGTGATGGAAGGCAATTCACCCCTCCACTTT; CDR3 protein: CASSQVMEGNSPLHF; V gene: TRBV4-2; D gene: -; clone size: few; J gene: TRBJ1-6